This entry lists 25 T cell receptor beta chains sequenced from one sample in a study of T cells in Graves' hyperthyroidism and ophthalmopathy. Using RNA transcripts as the source, TCR beta CDR3 regions were amplified. Carried out on the TCR CDR3, a first-round RT-PCR used the HTBI primer set. TCRdb analysed the multiplex PCR reads with MiXCR anew, one entry per CDR3 protein. Of a few hundred thousand distinct CDR3 sequences in the sample, 35% to 55% were seen once. What was sequenced was peripheral blood or thyroid tissue (not recorded which). The receptors derive from a woman aged 18 to 35 with Graves' hyperthyroidism.

This clonotype was recorded many times. The V gene is TRBV4-1, the J gene TRBJ1-5; D is ambiguous. The CDR3 totals 17 residues. The germline V gene encodes CDR1 MGHRA and CDR2 YSYEKL. The V and J ends lost 0 bases and 0 bases respectively, with 12 bases between them. The DNA for the CDR3 is TGCGCCAGCAGCCAAGATGAGATTGCGGCTAGCAATCAGCCCCAGCATTTT. As protein: CASSQDEIAASNQPQHF.

This clonotype was counted only a few times. The chain links TRBV29-1 to TRBJ1-2; D gene ambiguous. V lost 7 bases and J 1 base, leaving 13 bases between the germline ends. This CDR3 spans 13 amino acids. The germline CDR1 and CDR2 sequences are SQVTM and ANQGSEA. The CDR3 reads CSGIRGINYGYTF. The CDR3 DNA sequence: TGCAGCGGAATCCGGGGTATTAACTATGGCTACACCTTC.

The rearrangement joins TRBV24-1 to TRBJ2-7; TRBD2 matches at 8 bases. Trimming cost V 5 bases and J 4 bases; bases outside gene matches: 12. Germline CDR1 KGHDR, CDR2 SFDVKD. The CDR3 is 16 amino acids. The DNA of the CDR3 is TGTGCCACCAGTGCTAGAGATACGGGAGGGCGTTACGAGCAGTACTTC. Its translation: CATSARDTGGRYEQYF.

A single count supports this clonotype. The CDR3 DNA sequence: TGTGCCAGCAGCTTAACACTCCAGCAGTTCTTC. It codes for CASSLTLQQFF. The rearrangement joins TRBV7-2 to TRBJ2-5, with D unresolved. The J call is in doubt because the DNA end fits TRBJ2-1 better. Germline V CDR1 and CDR2: SGHTA, FQGNSA. The CDR3 loop spans 11 amino acids.

The chain has TRBV7-2 and TRBJ1-2; possibly TRBD1 for D (5 bases). CDR3 size: 13 residues. CDR1 SGHTA and CDR2 FQGNSA come from the germline V gene. The V end lost 5 bases, the J end lost 8 bases, and 15 bases lay between the germline ends. As DNA, the CDR3 is TGTGCCAGCAGCCGGAGAGGGGCGCTGGGCTACACCTTC. Translating it yields CASSRRGALGYTF. The variable domain in full, completed from reference TRBV7-2 and TRBJ1-2, reads GAGVSQSPSNKVTEKGKDVELRCDPISGHTALYWYRQSLGQGLEFLIYFQGNSAPDKSGLPSDRFSAERTGGSVSTLTIQRTQQEDSAVYLCASSRRGALGYTFGSGTRLTVV.

This chain connects TRBV29-1 to TRBJ2-7; either TRBD1 or TRBD2 may supply D (5 bases each). V shed 8 bases and J shed 0 bases, with 20 bases lying between them. Germline-derived CDR1 and CDR2 are SQVTM and ANQGSEA. The CDR3 contains 15 residues. The CDR3 nucleotides read TGCAGCAGCCAAGATTATGTCGGGACCTCCTACGAGCAGTACTTC. Translated: CSSQDYVGTSYEQYF.

The chain carries TRBV7-9 and TRBJ1-5; D possibly corresponds to TRBD1 (5 bases). Trimming stripped 6 bases from V and 11 bases from J, with 14 bases between. Germline CDR1 SEHNR, CDR2 FQNEAQ (reference sequence). The CDR3 is made up of 12 amino acids. CDR3 sequence: CASRFGGVTQHF. The CDR3 nucleotides read TGTGCCAGCAGGTTCGGGGGAGTCACCCAGCATTTT.

This clonotype was seen many times. The chain is built from TRBV13 and TRBJ1-4, with unresolved D. Germline CDR1 and CDR2: PRHDT and FYEKMQ (reference sequence). The ends were cut back, 0 bases at V and 12 bases at J, with 8 bases in the middle. This CDR3 has 12 amino acids. CDR3: CASSLGTAQLFF. DNA of the CDR3: TGTGCCAGCAGCTTAGGGACCGCGCAACTGTTTTTT. Drawing the rest from reference TRBV13 and TRBJ1-4, the complete variable domain is AAGVIQSPRHLIKEKRETATLKCYPIPRHDTVYWYQQGPGQDPQFLISFYEKMQSDKGSIPDRFSAQQFSDYHSELNMSSLELGDSALYFCASSLGTAQLFFGSGTQLSVL.

The table lists this clonotype with a count of one. This rearrangement joins TRBV7-8 to TRBJ1-2; 9 nucleotides agree with TRBD1. This CDR3 is 13 amino acids long. Germline V gene lookup returns CDR1 SGHVS and CDR2 FQNEAQ. V gave up 5 bases and J gave up 8 bases; unmatched junction bases: 6. The CDR3 DNA sequence: TGTGCCAGCAGCCTTGGACAGGGGTGGGGCTACACCTTC. Encoded protein: CASSLGQGWGYTF.

The J gene is TRBJ2-7, the V gene TRBV7-2, with D possibly called TRBD1 or TRBD2 (5 bases each). The end of the DNA aligns better with TRBJ2-1, so the J call may be wrong. Per germline, CDR1 SGHTA and CDR2 FQGNSA. The CDR3 totals 14 residues. CDR3 sequence reads: CASSPGATCNEQFF. CDR3 bases: TGTGCCAGCAGCCCCGGGGCGACTTGCAATGAGCAGTTCTTC.

The chain carries TRBV6-6 and TRBJ1-1; tentative D call: TRBD1 (6 bases). Germline V CDR1 and CDR2: MNHNY, SVGAGI (reference sequence). The CDR3 contains 13 residues. V shed 5 bases and J shed 8 bases, with 15 bases lying between them. CDR3 region: CASSHPGVEEAFF. The DNA of the CDR3 is TGTGCCAGCAGTCACCCAGGGGTCGAAGAAGCTTTCTTT.

The rearrangement links TRBV10-3 to TRBJ2-5, with D perhaps assigned TRBD1 or TRBD2 (6 bases each). Germline CDR1 ENHRY, CDR2 SYGVKD. Trimming cost V 3 bases and J 3 bases, with 8 bases left between them. The CDR3 has 13 amino acids. The CDR3 coding sequence is TGTGCCATCAGTGACGGGGGCGAAGAGACCCAGTACTTC. It codes for CAISDGGEETQYF.

Concerning this clonotype itself: One end of the junction varies from germline; a read error may be responsible. V gene TRBV7-2 combines with J gene TRBJ2-7; 12 nucleotides match TRBD1. This CDR3 is 14 amino acids long. Germline V gene sequence: CDR1 SGHTA, CDR2 FQGNSA. Written as DNA, the CDR3 is TGTGCCAGCAGCTCGGGGACAGGGGGCTACGAGCGGTACTTC. Translation: CASSSGTGGYERYF.

Concerning this clonotype itself: A much larger clone is a single base away; this may be a read error. This chain joins TRBV2 and TRBJ2-7; possible D gene TRBD1, 6 bases. The germline V gene encodes CDR1 SNHLY and CDR2 FYNNEI. The V end lost 3 bases, the J end lost 4 bases, and 31 bases lay between the germline ends. CDR3 length: 20 residues. The CDR3 DNA is TGTGCCAGCAGTGAGAAGGGGCTCCTTAAGAAGGCAGGGGAGAAATACGAGCAGTACTTC. Encoded protein: CASSEKGLLKKAGEKYEQYF.

This clonotype was counted a few times. V usage is TRBV2 and J usage is TRBJ1-4, with a weak D call TRBD1 (6 bases). This CDR3 comprises 14 residues. The germline V gene has CDR1 SNHLY and CDR2 FYNNEI. V shed 7 bases and J shed 8 bases, with 17 bases lying between them. The CDR3 reads CASIKGEGGEKLFF. The CDR3 bases are TGTGCCAGCATTAAGGGGGAGGGTGGCGAAAAACTGTTTTTT.

The chain carries TRBV7-2 and TRBJ2-5; 8 bases line up with TRBD2. The V gene's germline CDR1 is SGHTA and CDR2 FQGNSA. The CDR3 spans 14 residues. The V and J ends lost 5 bases and 7 bases, in that order; junction bases with no gene match: 9. The CDR3: CASSQDWLAGTQYF. The CDR3 DNA sequence: TGTGCCAGCAGCCAAGACTGGCTAGCGGGGACCCAGTACTTC.

This clonotype was observed many times. J is TRBJ2-7 and V is TRBV11-2; D is unclear. The CDR3 covers 12 residues. The V end was cut by 1 base, the J end by 3 bases, with 4 bases between. CDR1 SGHAT and CDR2 FQNNGV come from the germline V gene. The CDR3 DNA reads TGTGCCAGCAGCTTAGTTAACTACGAGCAGTACTTC. Translating it yields CASSLVNYEQYF.

This clonotype was recorded a few times. The V and J genes are TRBV2 and TRBJ2-5; D may be TRBD2 (5 bases). Between the trimmed V and J ends, which lost 5 bases and 9 bases, there was a span of 19 bases. CDR1 is SNHLY, CDR2 FYNNEI, per germline. This CDR3 region has 14 residues. The CDR3 bases are TGTGCCAGCAGTAGGGAGAGGACGAATCAGCCCCAGTACTTC. Encoded protein: CASSRERTNQPQYF.

This clonotype was seen only a few times. The chain carries TRBV6-5 and TRBJ1-4; TRBD1 matches 8 bases. V dropped 6 bases and J dropped 3; count of bases not matched to a gene: 9. CDR1 is MNHEY, CDR2 SVGAGI, per germline. The CDR3 sequence is 16 residues long. The CDR3 nucleotides read TGTGCCAGCAGCCAACAATGGGGACAGGCTAATGAAAAACTGTTTTTT. Its protein product is CASSQQWGQANEKLFF.

This clonotype was picked up many times. The chain links TRBV7-2 to TRBJ2-7; D is perhaps TRBD1 (5 bases). The ends were cut back, 5 bases at V and 2 bases at J, with 13 bases in the middle. Looked up from germline, CDR1 is SGHTA and CDR2 is FQGNSA. This CDR3 is built from 14 residues. For the CDR3, the DNA is TGTGCCAGCAGCGCAGGGTATGGAGCCTACGAGCAGTACTTC. This gives the protein CASSAGYGAYEQYF.

This clonotype was recorded at least ten times. One junction end does not reproduce the germline sequence, and a read error may be involved. The chain has TRBV7-9 and TRBJ2-7; D is possibly TRBD1 (6 bases). Germline V gene sequence: CDR1 SEHNR, CDR2 FQNEAQ (reference sequence). This CDR3 has 14 amino acids. The CDR3 sequence is CTSSSDRFTYEQYF. As DNA, the CDR3 is TGTACCAGCAGCTCTGACAGGTTTACTTACGAGCAGTACTTC.

On this clonotype itself: The final CDR3 position lacks the conserved phenylalanine or tryptophan, pointing to a likely read error. The CDR3 loop reads CATGDREYYEQYL. CDR3 bases: TGTGCCACCGGGGACAGGGAGTATTACGAGCAGTACCTC. The chain is built from TRBV25-1 and TRBJ2-7, with 9 bases that match TRBD1. This CDR3 has 13 residues. V lost 10 bases to trimming and J lost 4 bases; unmatched junction nucleotides: 8. Germline CDR1 is MGHDK and CDR2 is SYGVNS.

This chain connects TRBV29-1 to TRBJ2-7; 12 nucleotides match TRBD1. Germline-derived CDR1 and CDR2 are SQVTM and ANQGSEA. There are 11 residues in the CDR3. With 6 bases clipped from V and 9 bases from J, the junction kept 3 bases outside the gene matches. CDR3 coding DNA: TGCAGCGTGGGACAGGGGGCAGGGCAGTACTTC. Encoded protein: CSVGQGAGQYF.

At least ten counts were recorded for this clonotype. This rearrangement joins TRBV4-1 to TRBJ2-5; D ambiguous. Trimming took 4 bases from V and 7 from J, leaving 13 bases between them. CDR1 MGHRA and CDR2 YSYEKL come from the germline V gene. The CDR3 has 13 residues. The CDR3 region is CASSPRDLGTQYF. CDR3 sequence (DNA): TGCGCCAGCAGCCCCCGTGATTTGGGGACCCAGTACTTC.

The table lists this clonotype with many counts. The chain carries TRBV27 and TRBJ2-7, with 8 bases fitting TRBD1. This CDR3 spans 14 amino acids. Germline lookup yields CDR1 MNHEY and CDR2 SMNVEV (reference sequence). V lost 5 bases to trimming and J lost 2 bases; unmatched junction nucleotides: 5. The CDR3: CASSLTGGTYEQYF. The CDR3 DNA reads TGTGCCAGCAGTCTTACAGGGGGTACCTACGAGCAGTACTTC.